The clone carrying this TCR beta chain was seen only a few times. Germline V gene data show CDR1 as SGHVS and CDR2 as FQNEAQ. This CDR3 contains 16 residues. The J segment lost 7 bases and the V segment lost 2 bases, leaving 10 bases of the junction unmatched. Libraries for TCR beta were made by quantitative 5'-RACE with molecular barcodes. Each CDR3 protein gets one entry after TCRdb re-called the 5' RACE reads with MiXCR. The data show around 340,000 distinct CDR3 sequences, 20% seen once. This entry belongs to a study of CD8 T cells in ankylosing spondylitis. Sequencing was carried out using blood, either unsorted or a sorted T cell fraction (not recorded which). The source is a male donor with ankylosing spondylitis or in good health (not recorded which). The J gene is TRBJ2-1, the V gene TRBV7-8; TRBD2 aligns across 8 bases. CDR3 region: CASSLLPTAGGNEQFF. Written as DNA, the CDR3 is TGTGCCAGCAGCTTATTACCCACGGCGGGGGGAAATGAGCAGTTCTTC.